The next 9 T cell receptor beta chains were all read from a single sample in a study of graft-versus-host responses after intestinal transplantation. Produced via immunoSEQ multiplex PCR; TCRdb's table is partial and in-frame only. The data contain fewer than 95,000 clones, less than 95% of them singletons. The antigens of these receptors remain unknown. The material was unstimulated CD4+ T cells sorted from spleen or lymph node cells, obtained before transplant. The receptors derive from a human donor who was the organ donor for an intestinal transplant.

This clone was counted a few times. Other DNA sequences in the same sample also yield this CDR3. The chain uses TRBV28 and TRBJ2-5, with a possible D match to TRBD1 (6 bases). Trimming left V 11 bases short and J 0 bases short, with 10 bases between. This CDR3 is 12 amino acids long. CDR1 is MDHEN and CDR2 is SYDVKM in the germline V gene. CDR3 nucleotides: TGTGCCTCGAGGGGGTACCAAGAGACCCAGTACTTC. This encodes CASRGYQETQYF.

This clone was observed once. The chain employs TRBV19 and TRBJ1-2; TRBD1 matches 7 bases. The CDR3 runs to 15 residues. With 2 bases clipped from V and 5 bases from J, the junction kept 8 bases outside the gene matches. CDR1 LNHDA and CDR2 SQIVND come from the germline V gene (reference sequence). CDR3 nucleotide sequence: TGTGCCAGTAGTATATCCGGACAGGCGGGGTATGGCTACACCTTC. Amino acid sequence: CASSISGQAGYGYTF. The variable domain in full, with the rest retrieved from reference TRBV19 and TRBJ1-2, is DGGITQSPKYLFRKEGQNVTLSCEQNLNHDAMYWYRQDPGQGLRLIYYSQIVNDFQKGDIAEGYSVSREKKESFPLTVTSAQKNPTAFYLCASSISGQAGYGYTFGSGTRLTVV.

The V call is TRBV29-1, the J call TRBJ2-7, with a weak D call TRBD1 (6 bases). V lost 7 bases to trimming and J lost 0 bases, with 10 bases between them. This CDR3 has 12 residues. Germline V gene sequence: CDR1 SQVTM, CDR2 ANQGSEA. CDR3 loop: CSGGTSSYEQYF. The CDR3 DNA sequence: TGCAGCGGGGGGACATCCTCCTACGAGCAGTACTTC.

The chain carries TRBV27 and TRBJ1-1; TRBD1 is a possible D gene (5 bases). Trimming removed 7 bases at V and 4 bases at J, with 13 bases between. This CDR3 is built from 13 residues. Per germline, CDR1 MNHEY and CDR2 SMNVEV (reference sequence). CDR3 residues: CASTSWGGTEAFF. DNA for the CDR3: TGTGCCAGCACCTCGTGGGGGGGCACTGAAGCTTTCTTT.

The CDR3 is CASSPSPDFSYEQYF. The CDR3, as DNA: TGTGCCAGCTCACCAAGTCCAGACTTCTCCTACGAGCAGTACTTC. This rearrangement joins TRBV18 to TRBJ2-5; D gene ambiguous. The assigned J gene may be wrong: the sequence end matches TRBJ2-7 better. This CDR3 contains 15 residues. The germline CDR1 and CDR2 sequences are KGHSH and LQKENI.

The chain employs TRBV18 and TRBJ1-3, with TRBD1 matching 10 bases. The CDR3 has 16 residues. In germline, CDR1 is KGHSH, CDR2 LQKENI. The trim removed 4 bases at V and 8 bases at J, leaving 11 bases unmatched. The CDR3 region is CASSLRQGASADTIYF. CDR3 DNA sequence: TGTGCCAGCTCACTCCGACAGGGGGCTTCTGCAGACACCATATATTTT. The complete variable domain, with remaining parts taken from reference TRBV18 and TRBJ1-3, reads NAGVMQNPRHLVRRRGQEARLRCSPMKGHSHVYWYRQLPEEGLKFMVYLQKENIIDESGMPKERFSAEFPKEGPSILRIQQVVRGDSAAYFCASSLRQGASADTIYFGEGSWLTVV.

The J gene is TRBJ2-3, the V gene TRBV7-5; TRBD2, as called in the table, went unchecked against the DNA. TRBV7-5 is deemed a pseudogene. The length of the CDR3 is 20 residues. CDR3 DNA: TGTGCCAGAAGCTTAGATAGCGGGAGGACTAGCGTTTCTAGCTCAGATACGCAGTATTTT. Its protein is CARSLDSGRTSVSSSDTQYF.

This chain joins TRBV7-3 and TRBJ2-3; 15 bases map to TRBD2. V dropped 8 bases and J dropped 6; count of bases not matched to a gene: 3. Germline V lookup: CDR1 SGHTA, CDR2 FQGTGA. The CDR3 sequence is 14 residues long. The CDR3, as DNA: TGTGCCAGCGGACTAGCGGGGGGGCATGATACGCAGTATTTT. This codes for CASGLAGGHDTQYF.

About this clone: At one boundary the junction diverges from the germline segment, which might be a read error. The rearrangement links TRBV7-3 to TRBJ2-7, with 7 bases fitting TRBD1. This CDR3 comprises 15 residues. CDR1 and CDR2 (germline): SGHTA, FQGTGA. CDR3: CASSFYPGQPYEQCF. The CDR3 DNA sequence: TGTGCCAGCAGCTTCTATCCGGGACAGCCCTACGAGCAGTGCTTC.